These T cell receptor beta chains were read from a single sample in a study of T cell responses to AZD1222 COVID-19 vaccine. Repertoires were generated with immunoSEQ multiplex PCR, while TCRdb's copy carries only in-frame clones and drops some. Of roughly 99,000 clones in the sample, around 90% were seen once. The sample was peripheral blood, taken 28 days after the second AZD1222 dose. The source of these receptors is an adult who received the AZD1222 COVID-19 vaccine. Each CDR3 is given with its conserved first and last residue. Each record gives: J gene, V gene, clone size, D gene, CDR3 DNA, CDR3 protein. The D gene is left open where the match is weak. Rows may omit the clone size; those that give it use once, few, many or a size class.

J: TRBJ2-2; V: TRBV9; size: once; D: .; DNA: TGTGCCAGCAGCGTAGGAAGGGCGGAGACCGGGGAGCTGTTTTTT; CDR3: CASSVGRAETGELFF
J: TRBJ2-7; V: TRBV7-2; size: .; D: .; DNA: TGTGCCAGCAGCTCCGTCCCGAGGATCTACGAGCAGTACTTC; CDR3: CASSSVPRIYEQYF
J: TRBJ1-5; V: TRBV12-3/TRBV12-4; size: .; D: .; DNA: TGTGCCAGCAGGTGGGGGGTTAATCAGCCCCAGCATTTT; CDR3: CASRWGVNQPQHF
J: TRBJ1-4; V: TRBV5-1; size: .; D: .; DNA: TGCGCCAGCAGCTTGTCTGGCAGACAAGCAACTAATGAAAAACTGTTTTTT; CDR3: CASSLSGRQATNEKLFF
J: TRBJ2-1; V: TRBV6-1; size: .; D: TRBD1; DNA: TGTGCCAGCAGTGATACGAGGACAGGAGCCTACAATGAGCAGTTCTTC; CDR3: CASSDTRTGAYNEQFF
J: TRBJ2-3; V: TRBV18; size: .; D: TRBD1; DNA: TGTGCCAGCTCACCATCACAGGGGGCGAGCACAGATACGCAGTATTTT; CDR3: CASSPSQGASTDTQYF
J: TRBJ2-2; V: TRBV6-2/TRBV6-3; size: few; D: TRBD1; DNA: TGTGCCAGCAGTTCATCCCCGAGGACAGGGAACACCGGGGAGCTGTTTTTT; CDR3: CASSSSPRTGNTGELFF
J: TRBJ2-5; V: TRBV12-3/TRBV12-4; size: .; D: .; DNA: TGTGCCAGCAGTTGGGGGAGTGAGGAGACCCAGTACTTC; CDR3: CASSWGSEETQYF
J: TRBJ2-7; V: TRBV14; size: .; D: .; DNA: TGTGCCAGCAGCCAAGAAAATTACCGTCCTACGAATCGGCAGTACTTC; CDR3: CASSQENYRPTNRQYF
J: TRBJ1-1; V: TRBV18; size: .; D: .; DNA: TGTGCCAGCTCACCACCTGGGACGGTGAACACTGAAGCTTTCTTT; CDR3: CASSPPGTVNTEAFF
J: TRBJ1-3; V: TRBV28; size: .; D: .; DNA: TGTGCCAGCACCCTACTGGGACCGAACACTGGAAACACCATATATTTT; CDR3: CASTLLGPNTGNTIYF
J: TRBJ2-5; V: TRBV7-8; size: .; D: .; DNA: TGTGCCAGCAGCCCCGCCCGGGACCAAGAGACCCAGTACTTC; CDR3: CASSPARDQETQYF
J: TRBJ1-5; V: TRBV11-2; size: .; D: .; DNA: TGTGCCAGCAGCCTAACGGTAGTTCAGCCCCAGCATTTT; CDR3: CASSLTVVQPQHF
J: TRBJ1-3; V: TRBV6-1; size: .; D: .; DNA: TGTGCCAGCAGTGAAGCCCCGAGGGGAAAGGGACTAGGAGGAAACACCATATATTTT; CDR3: CASSEAPRGKGLGGNTIYF
J: TRBJ1-6; V: TRBV5-6; size: .; D: TRBD1; DNA: TGTGCCAGCAGCCGCCTGGACAGGGACGATTCACCCCTCCACTTT; CDR3: CASSRLDRDDSPLHF
J: TRBJ2-1; V: TRBV19; size: .; D: .; DNA: TGTGCCAGTAGTATAGAAGGAGCGAATGAGCAGTTCTTC; CDR3: CASSIEGANEQFF
J: TRBJ1-2; V: TRBV13; size: .; D: .; DNA: TGTGCCAGCAGCGCGCAGGGTAACTATGGCTACACCTTC; CDR3: CASSAQGNYGYTF
J: TRBJ2-2; V: TRBV10-2; size: .; D: .; DNA: TGCGCCAGCAGGGTGACTGGGGAGGGGGAGCTGTTTTTT; CDR3: CASRVTGEGELFF
J: TRBJ1-2; V: TRBV7-9; size: .; D: .; DNA: TGTGCCAGCAGCCCCGGACAGTCTGGCTACACCTTC; CDR3: CASSPGQSGYTF
J: TRBJ2-2; V: TRBV15; size: .; D: .; DNA: TGTGCCACCAGCAGAGTGGTAACCACCGGGGAGCTGTTTTTT; CDR3: CATSRVVTTGELFF
J: TRBJ1-4; V: TRBV5-1; size: .; D: TRBD1; DNA: TGCGCCAGCAGCCCCGGACAAGGACAGGGGGCTAATGAAAAACTGTTTTTT; CDR3: CASSPGQGQGANEKLFF
J: TRBJ2-3; V: TRBV10-1; size: .; D: .; DNA: TGCGCCAGCACCCCCGCAAGCCCTCACACAGATACGCAGTATTTT; CDR3: CASTPASPHTDTQYF
J: TRBJ2-7; V: TRBV28; size: .; D: .; DNA: TGTGCCAGCAGAGCCTCTTGGGGCGAGCAGTACTTC; CDR3: CASRASWGEQYF
J: TRBJ2-3; V: TRBV7-9; size: .; D: .; DNA: TGTGCCAGCAGCCTAACGGGCACAGATACGCAGTATTTT; CDR3: CASSLTGTDTQYF
J: TRBJ2-7; V: TRBV27; size: .; D: .; DNA: TGTGCCAGCAGTCCGGACGTGAACTCCTACGAGCAGTACTTC; CDR3: CASSPDVNSYEQYF
J: TRBJ2-1; V: TRBV9; size: .; D: TRBD2; DNA: TGTGCCAGCAGCCCCATAGCGGGGGGCTACAATGAGCAGTTCTTC; CDR3: CASSPIAGGYNEQFF
J: TRBJ2-1; V: TRBV10-2; size: .; D: TRBD1; DNA: TGCGCCAGCAGTGCTGGGACAGGGTTTGGCAATGAGCAGTTCTTC; CDR3: CASSAGTGFGNEQFF
J: TRBJ2-2; V: TRBV19; size: .; D: TRBD1; DNA: TGTGCCAGTAGTACCGACAGGGGTTCGAACACCGGGGAGCTGTTTTTT; CDR3: CASSTDRGSNTGELFF
J: TRBJ2-7; V: TRBV27; size: .; D: .; DNA: TGTGCCAGCAGTTTCAAGCCCTCGAGACTACTCGAGCAGTACTTC; CDR3: CASSFKPSRLLEQYF
J: TRBJ2-7; V: TRBV12-3/TRBV12-4; size: .; D: .; DNA: TGTGCCAGCAGTTTGATTAACTCCTACGAGCAGTACTTC; CDR3: CASSLINSYEQYF
J: TRBJ2-7; V: TRBV14; size: .; D: TRBD1; DNA: TGTGCCAGCAGCCGGCCGGGACAGCGCAACGAGCAGTACTTC; CDR3: CASSRPGQRNEQYF
J: TRBJ1-1; V: TRBV5-6; size: .; D: .; DNA: TGTGCCAGCAGCGGCCGGGGCCGGAGGACTGAAGCTTTCTTT; CDR3: CASSGRGRRTEAFF
J: TRBJ1-2; V: TRBV28; size: .; D: .; DNA: TGTGCCAGCAGCTTGGGGCCTTCTAATGGCTACACCTTC; CDR3: CASSLGPSNGYTF